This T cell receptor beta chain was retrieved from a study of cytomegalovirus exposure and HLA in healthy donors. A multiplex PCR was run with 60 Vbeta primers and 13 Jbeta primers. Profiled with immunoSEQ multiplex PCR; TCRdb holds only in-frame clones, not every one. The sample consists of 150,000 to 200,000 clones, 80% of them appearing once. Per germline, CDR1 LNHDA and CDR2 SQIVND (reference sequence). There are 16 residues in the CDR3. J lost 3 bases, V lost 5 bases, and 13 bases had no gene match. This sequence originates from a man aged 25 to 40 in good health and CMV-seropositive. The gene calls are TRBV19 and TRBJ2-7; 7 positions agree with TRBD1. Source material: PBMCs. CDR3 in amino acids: CASSLGHGTELYEQYF. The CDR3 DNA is TGTGCCAGTAGTCTCGGACACGGGACAGAACTCTACGAGCAGTACTTC. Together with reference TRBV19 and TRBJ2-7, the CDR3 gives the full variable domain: DGGITQSPKYLFRKEGQNVTLSCEQNLNHDAMYWYRQDPGQGLRLIYYSQIVNDFQKGDIAEGYSVSREKKESFPLTVTSAQKNPTAFYLCASSLGHGTELYEQYFGPGTRLTVT.